This entry is about one TCR beta chain. The data stem from a study of patients and donors after allogeneic stem cell transplantation. TCRdb called the RT-PCR reads again in MiXCR, with one record for every CDR3 protein. Of under 200,000 distinct CDR3 sequences detected, 30% appear once; the ten largest clones hold under 3.5%. The sequencing input was blood, either unsorted or a sorted T cell fraction (not recorded which). This TCR derives from a human donor who was either an allogeneic HSCT recipient or a stem cell or donor lymphocyte infusion donor (not recorded which). It is not recorded whose cells these are; they may come from a transplant donor.

In nucleotides, the CDR3 is TGTGCCACCTCCGGGACAGGGGGATACCGGAGCTCCTACAATGAGCAGTTCTTC. The encoded protein is CATSGTGGYRSSYNEQFF. This chain joins TRBV10-3 and TRBJ2-1; 11 bases fit TRBD1. The V segment lost 10 bases and the J segment 0 bases; nucleotides outside the gene matches: 14. The CDR3 spans 18 residues. Germline V lookup: CDR1 ENHRY, CDR2 SYGVKD.